The source of this TCR beta chain is a study of control samples from healthy donors and cancer patients. Sequenced by immunoSEQ multiplex PCR; TCRdb stores in-frame clones only, minus some. The sample consists of some 67,000 clones, around 92% of them appearing once. CDR3 length: 14 amino acids. The V gene's germline CDR1 is SGHTA and CDR2 FQGNSA. V lost 2 bases and J 4 bases, leaving 9 bases between the germline ends. The chain couples TRBV7-2 to TRBJ1-5; D gene ambiguous. Input material: PBMCs. The origin of this receptor is a man in his 60s with lung cancer. The CDR3 bases are TGTGCCAGCAGCTTATTCGGCAGTAATCAGCCCCAGCATTTT. Translated: CASSLFGSNQPQHF.